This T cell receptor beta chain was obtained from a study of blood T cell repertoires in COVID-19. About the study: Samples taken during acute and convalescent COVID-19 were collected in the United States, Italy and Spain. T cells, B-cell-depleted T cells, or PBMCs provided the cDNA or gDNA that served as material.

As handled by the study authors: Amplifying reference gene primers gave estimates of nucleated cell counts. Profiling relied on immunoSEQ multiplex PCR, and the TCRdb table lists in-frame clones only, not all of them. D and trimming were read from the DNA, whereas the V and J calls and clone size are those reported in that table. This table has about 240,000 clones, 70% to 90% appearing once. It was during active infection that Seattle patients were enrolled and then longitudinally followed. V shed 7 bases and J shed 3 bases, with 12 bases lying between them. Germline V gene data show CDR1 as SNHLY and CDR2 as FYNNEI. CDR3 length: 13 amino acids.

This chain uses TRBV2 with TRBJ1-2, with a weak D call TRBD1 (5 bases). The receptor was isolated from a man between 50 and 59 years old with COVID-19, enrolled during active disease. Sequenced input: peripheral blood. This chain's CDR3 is CASITGRDYGYTF. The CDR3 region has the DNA TGTGCCAGCATTACTGGCAGGGACTATGGCTACACCTTC.